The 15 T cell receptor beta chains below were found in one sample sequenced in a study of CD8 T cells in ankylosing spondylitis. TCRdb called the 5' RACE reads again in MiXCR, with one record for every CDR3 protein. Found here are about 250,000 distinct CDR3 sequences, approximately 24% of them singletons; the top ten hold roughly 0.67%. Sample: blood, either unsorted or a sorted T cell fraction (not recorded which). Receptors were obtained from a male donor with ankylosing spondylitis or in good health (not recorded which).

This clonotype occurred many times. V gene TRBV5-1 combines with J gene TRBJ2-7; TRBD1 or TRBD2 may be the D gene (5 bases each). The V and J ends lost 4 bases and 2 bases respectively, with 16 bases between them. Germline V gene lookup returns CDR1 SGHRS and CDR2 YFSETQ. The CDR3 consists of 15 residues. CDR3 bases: TGCGCCAGCAGCCGGGGACCGTCAGTTCCCTACGAGCAGTACTTC. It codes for CASSRGPSVPYEQYF.

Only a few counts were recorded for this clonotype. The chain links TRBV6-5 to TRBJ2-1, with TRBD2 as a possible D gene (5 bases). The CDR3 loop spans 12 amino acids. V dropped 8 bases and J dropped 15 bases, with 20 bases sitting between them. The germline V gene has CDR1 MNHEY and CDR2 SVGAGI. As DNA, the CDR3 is TGTGCCAGCGGACCACACGGGGAAGGTCGGTTCTTC. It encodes CASGPHGEGRFF.

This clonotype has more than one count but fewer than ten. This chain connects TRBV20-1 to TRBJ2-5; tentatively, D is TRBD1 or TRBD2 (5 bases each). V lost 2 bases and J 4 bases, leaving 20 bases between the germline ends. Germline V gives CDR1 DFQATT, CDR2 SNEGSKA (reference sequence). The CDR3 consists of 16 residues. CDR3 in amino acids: CSARPPTPARGETQYF. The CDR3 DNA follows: TGCAGTGCTAGACCTCCCACTCCAGCGAGGGGAGAGACCCAGTACTTC.

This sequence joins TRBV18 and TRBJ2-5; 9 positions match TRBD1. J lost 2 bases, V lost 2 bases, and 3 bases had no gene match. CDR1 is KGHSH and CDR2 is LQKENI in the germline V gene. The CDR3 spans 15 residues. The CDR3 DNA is TGTGCCAGCTCACCAGGGACAGGGCGACAAGAGACCCAGTACTTC. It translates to CASSPGTGRQETQYF.

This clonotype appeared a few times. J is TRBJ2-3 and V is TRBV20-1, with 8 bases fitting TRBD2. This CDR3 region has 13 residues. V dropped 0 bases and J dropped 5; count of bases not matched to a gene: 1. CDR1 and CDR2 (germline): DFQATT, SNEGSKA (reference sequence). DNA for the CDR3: TGCAGTGCTAGAGACGGGAGGGGAGATACGCAGTATTTT. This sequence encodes CSARDGRGDTQYF.

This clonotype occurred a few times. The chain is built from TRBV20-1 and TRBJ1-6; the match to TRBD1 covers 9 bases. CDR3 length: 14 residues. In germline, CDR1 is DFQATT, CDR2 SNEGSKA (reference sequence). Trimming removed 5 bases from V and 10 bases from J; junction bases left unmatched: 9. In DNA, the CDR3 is TGCAGTGCTGGGGGGGGGACAGGGAACTCACCCCTCCACTTT. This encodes CSAGGGTGNSPLHF.

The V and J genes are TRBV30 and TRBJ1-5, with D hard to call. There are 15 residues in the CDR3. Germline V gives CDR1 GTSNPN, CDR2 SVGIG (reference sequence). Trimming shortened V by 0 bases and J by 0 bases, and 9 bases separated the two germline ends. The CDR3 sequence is CAWSVGGNSNQPQHF. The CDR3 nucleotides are TGTGCCTGGAGTGTAGGAGGCAATAGCAATCAGCCCCAGCATTTT.

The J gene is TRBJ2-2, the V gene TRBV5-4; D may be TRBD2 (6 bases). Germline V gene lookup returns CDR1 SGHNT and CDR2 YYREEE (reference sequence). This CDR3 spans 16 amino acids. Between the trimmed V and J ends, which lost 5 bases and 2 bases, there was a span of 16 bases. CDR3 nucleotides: TGTGCCAGCAGTACCGAGGGGACTCGAAACACCGGGGAGCTGTTTTTT. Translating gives CASSTEGTRNTGELFF.

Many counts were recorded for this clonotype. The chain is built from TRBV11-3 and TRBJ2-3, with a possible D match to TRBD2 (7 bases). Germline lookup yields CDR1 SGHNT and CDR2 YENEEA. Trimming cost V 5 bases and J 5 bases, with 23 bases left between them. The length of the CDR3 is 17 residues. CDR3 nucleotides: TGTGCCAGCAGCAAGGGGTTGACGGGGGGCTCGGAAGATACGCAGTATTTT. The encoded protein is CASSKGLTGGSEDTQYF.

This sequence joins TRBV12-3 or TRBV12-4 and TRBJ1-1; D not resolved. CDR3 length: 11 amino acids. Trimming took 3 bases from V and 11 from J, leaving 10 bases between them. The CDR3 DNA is TGTGCCAGCAGTTTCGGGGATCGCGCTTTCTTT. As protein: CASSFGDRAFF.

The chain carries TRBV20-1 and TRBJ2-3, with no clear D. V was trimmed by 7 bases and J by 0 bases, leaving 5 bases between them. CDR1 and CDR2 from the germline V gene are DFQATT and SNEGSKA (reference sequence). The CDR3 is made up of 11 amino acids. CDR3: CSGRSTDTQYF. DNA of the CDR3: TGCAGTGGCAGAAGCACAGATACGCAGTATTTT.

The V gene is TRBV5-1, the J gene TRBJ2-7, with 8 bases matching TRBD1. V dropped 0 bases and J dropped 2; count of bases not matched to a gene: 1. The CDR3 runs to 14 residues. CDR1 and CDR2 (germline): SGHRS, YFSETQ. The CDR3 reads CASSLGDRPYEQYF. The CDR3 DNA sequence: TGCGCCAGCAGCTTGGGGGACAGGCCCTACGAGCAGTACTTC.

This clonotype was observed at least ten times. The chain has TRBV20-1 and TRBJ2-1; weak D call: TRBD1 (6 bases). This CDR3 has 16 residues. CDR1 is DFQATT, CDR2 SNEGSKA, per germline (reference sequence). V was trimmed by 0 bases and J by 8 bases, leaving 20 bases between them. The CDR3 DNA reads TGCAGTGCTAGAGATCAGGGGCAAGAGGGTTACGATGAGCAGTTCTTC. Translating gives CSARDQGQEGYDEQFF.

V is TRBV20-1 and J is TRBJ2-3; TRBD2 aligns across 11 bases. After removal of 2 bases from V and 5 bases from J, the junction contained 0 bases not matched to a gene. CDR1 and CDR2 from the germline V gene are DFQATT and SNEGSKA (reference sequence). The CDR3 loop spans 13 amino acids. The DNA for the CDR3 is TGCAGTGCTAGAACTAGCGGGGGAGATACGCAGTATTTT. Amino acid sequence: CSARTSGGDTQYF.

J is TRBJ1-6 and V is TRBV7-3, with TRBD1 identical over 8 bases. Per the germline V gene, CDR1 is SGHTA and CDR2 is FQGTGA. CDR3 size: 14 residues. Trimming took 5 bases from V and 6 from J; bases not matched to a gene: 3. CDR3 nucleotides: TGTGCCAGCAGCCGGACAGGGTTTAATTCACCCCTCCACTTT. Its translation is CASSRTGFNSPLHF. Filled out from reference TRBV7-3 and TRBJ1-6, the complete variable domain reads GAGVSQTPSNKVTEKGKYVELRCDPISGHTALYWYRQSLGQGPEFLIYFQGTGAADDSGLPNDRFFAVRPEGSVSTLKIQRTERGDSAVYLCASSRTGFNSPLHFGNGTRLTVT.